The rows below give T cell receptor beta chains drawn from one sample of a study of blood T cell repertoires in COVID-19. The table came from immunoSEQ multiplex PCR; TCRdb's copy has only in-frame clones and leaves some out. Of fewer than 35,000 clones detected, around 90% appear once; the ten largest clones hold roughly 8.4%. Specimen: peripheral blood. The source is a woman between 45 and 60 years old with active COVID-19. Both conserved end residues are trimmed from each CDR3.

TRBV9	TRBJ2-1	ASSFRWTSGSSYNEQF
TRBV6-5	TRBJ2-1	ASGVEGTGGREQF
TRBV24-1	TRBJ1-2	ATSDRRGLPYGYT
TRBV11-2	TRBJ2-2	ASSLEGTVRTGELF
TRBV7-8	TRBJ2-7	ASSLAQGLESYEQY
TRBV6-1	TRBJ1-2	ASSEVETGDYGYT
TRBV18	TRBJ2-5	ASSRGQAVQETQY
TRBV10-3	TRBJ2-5	AISAGTEVETQY
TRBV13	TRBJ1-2	ASSPSGDNYGYT
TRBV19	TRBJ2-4	ASRVRTSAPEGAKNIQY
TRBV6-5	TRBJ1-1	ASSGGWERRSRAF